The text below deals with one TCR beta chain. Its cognate antigen is unknown. The data belong to a study of T cell responses to AZD1222 COVID-19 vaccine. Notes on the study in general: Per reports, nearly half of all spike-specific TCRs target regions that are unmutated in variants.

The CDR3 is made up of 15 amino acids. Germline-derived CDR1 and CDR2 are SGHTA and FQGNSA. Trimming removed 2 bases at V and 7 bases at J, with 15 bases between. Method: immunoSEQ multiplex PCR; TCRdb's copy keeps in-frame clones and lacks some. The table shows about 140,000 clones, with 85% to 95% occurring only once. This material consisted of peripheral blood, taken on day 0 of AZD1222 vaccination. The sequence came from an adult in good health. The chain links TRBV7-2 to TRBJ1-3; D perhaps matches TRBD1 (6 bases). CDR3 nucleotides: TGTGCCAGCAGCTTATTAGCAGGGGAGGGGAACACCATATATTTT. Encoded protein: CASSLLAGEGNTIYF. The full variable domain, in which reference TRBV7-2 and TRBJ1-3 provide the parts outside the CDR3, is GAGVSQSPSNKVTEKGKDVELRCDPISGHTALYWYRQSLGQGLEFLIYFQGNSAPDKSGLPSDRFSAERTGGSVSTLTIQRTQQEDSAVYLCASSLLAGEGNTIYFGEGSWLTVV.